The entry below describes one T cell receptor beta chain. Its matching antigen is unknown. The source of the sample is a study of CD8+ T cells in alopecia areata. Across the whole study: Twice daily, treated patients received 5 to 10 mg of oral tofacitinib.

Study-wide results and caveats: It was lesional scalp, especially alopecia totalis/universalis, that showed higher clonality than normal scalp.

The treatment: oral pan-JAK inhibitor, 5-10 mg twice daily. As part of sample collection, lesional scalp punch biopsies and peripheral blood were taken from alopecia areata patients. Investigators isolated RNA and reverse transcribed it into cDNA to act as the sequencing template. TCRdb's copy holds only in-frame clones and misses some; the assay was immunoSEQ multiplex PCR. The sample holds about 190,000 clones, 45% to 65% seen once. The CDR3 runs to 15 residues. Germline loops: CDR1 LNHDA, CDR2 SQIVND (reference sequence). With 5 bases removed from V and 3 bases from J, the gap between germline ends came to 16 bases.

This chain uses TRBV19 with TRBJ1-2; the D gene is possibly TRBD1 (5 bases). The source of this sequence is a human donor with alopecia areata. The specimen comprised CD4+ T cells sorted from blood, sampled at week 4, from a patient treated with tofacitinib. Here the CDR3 reads CASSSWTLGDYGYTF. The CDR3 DNA follows: TGTGCCAGTAGTTCCTGGACATTGGGGGACTATGGCTACACCTTC.